This TCR beta chain originates from a study of OX40 agonist ivuxolimab in advanced cancers. Study-wide findings and caveats: Dosing at 0.1 to 3.0 mg/kg was accompanied by clonal expansion of CD4+ and CD8+ blood T cells by week 6.

Germline loops: CDR1 MNHNS, CDR2 SASEGT. CDR3 length equals 15 residues. V lost 6 bases and J 0 bases, leaving 12 bases between the germline ends. This clone was recorded only once. Antigen specificity is unknown. Clones were read by immunoSEQ multiplex PCR, and TCRdb kept only the in-frame ones, dropping some. The sample holds 76,000 or so clones, roughly nine tenths seen once. This material consisted of CD4+ or CD8+ T cells sorted from blood, taken in a trial of the OX40 agonist ivuxolimab. The gene calls are TRBV6-1 and TRBJ1-5; D gene ambiguous. The sequence was obtained from an adult with an advanced solid tumor such as melanoma, head and neck, liver or kidney cancer. The CDR3 region is CASRSSGYSNQPQHF. As DNA, the CDR3 is TGTGCCAGCAGGTCCTCGGGGTATAGCAATCAGCCCCAGCATTTT.